Following are 27 T cell receptor beta chains from one sample sequenced in a study of vaccination effects on CD4 cells after COVID-19. Here immunoSEQ multiplex PCR was the method, and the copy in TCRdb shows in-frame clones only, minus some. The top ten hold 3.5% to 4.5% of the sample, which has fewer than 65,000 clones, approximately 75% seen once. In the ViraFEST assay, antigen-specific CD4+ clonotypes were identified by expansion after peptide-pool stimulation. The culture ran for roughly 10 days before CD4+ T cells were isolated. Absence of prior SARS-CoV-2 infection characterized the vaccine recipients, who showed negative nucleocapsid antibodies. Antigen specificity for these receptors is unknown. Source: CD4+ T cells from PBMCs cultured with HCoV-OC43 spike peptides, taken before COVID-19 vaccination. Subset defined: HCoV-OC43 spike overlapping peptide pool stimulation. The receptor set was obtained from a human donor who received a COVID-19 vaccine.

This clone was counted a few times. The J gene is TRBJ2-3, the V gene TRBV5-1; a possible D gene is TRBD2 (5 bases). Germline V gene lookup returns CDR1 SGHRS and CDR2 YFSETQ. Trimming pared 0 bases from V and 2 bases from J, leaving 10 bases between. This CDR3 spans 15 amino acids. CDR3: CASSLVATPTDTQYF. The CDR3 bases are TGCGCCAGCAGCTTGGTAGCGACCCCCACAGATACGCAGTATTTT.

This chain joins TRBV7-2 and TRBJ2-5, with a possible D match to TRBD2 (5 bases). The CDR3 is 15 amino acids. V gave up 3 bases and J gave up 1 base, with 12 bases separating them. Per germline, CDR1 SGHTA and CDR2 FQGNSA. DNA for the CDR3: TGTGCCAGCAGCTTTATTCCCGGGGTCCAAGAGACCCAGTACTTC. Residues: CASSFIPGVQETQYF.

The chain has TRBV19 and TRBJ1-2, with a weak D call TRBD1 (5 bases). Deletions cut 5 bases from V and 7 bases from J, with 14 bases between. Germline CDR1 reads LNHDA; CDR2 reads SQIVND (reference sequence). The CDR3 is 13 amino acids. CDR3 nucleotide sequence: TGTGCCAGTAGTGGAAGACAGTACAGTGGCTACACCTTC. Translated, it gives CASSGRQYSGYTF.

The rearrangement uses TRBV7-6 and TRBJ2-7; 7 bases are a match to TRBD2. The CDR3 loop spans 15 amino acids. V was clipped by 5 bases and J by 0 bases; unmatched bases: 7. Germline loops: CDR1 SGHVS, CDR2 FNYEAQ. CDR3 in DNA: TGTGCCAGCAGCCCTATCCCGGGGGGCTCCTACGAGCAGTACGTC. It encodes CASSPIPGGSYEQYV.

The J gene is TRBJ1-2, the V gene TRBV18; D not certain. V lost 4 bases to trimming and J lost 4 bases, with 7 bases between them. This CDR3 spans 12 amino acids. Germline V gives CDR1 KGHSH, CDR2 LQKENI. The CDR3 DNA reads TGTGCCAGCTCACAGAGGACCTATGGCTACACCTTC. Protein sequence: CASSQRTYGYTF.

DNA of the CDR3: TGTGCCAGCAGCGTGGGATCACAGACCCAAGAGACCCAGTACTTC. Residues: CASSVGSQTQETQYF. The V call is TRBV9, the J call TRBJ2-5, with unresolved D. V lost 2 bases and J lost 1, with 12 bases in between. This CDR3 is built from 15 residues. Per germline, CDR1 SGDLS and CDR2 YYNGEE.

The gene calls are TRBV5-1 and TRBJ2-5; 7 nucleotides agree with TRBD1. Germline CDR1 SGHRS, CDR2 YFSETQ. This CDR3 is built from 15 residues. V shed 4 bases, J shed 3 bases, and the junction held 9 bases outside the gene matches. This chain's CDR3 is CASSNGPGTEETQYF. In nucleotides, the CDR3 is TGCGCCAGCAGCAACGGCCCCGGGACAGAAGAGACCCAGTACTTC.

The chain couples TRBV28 to TRBJ1-2; D remains ambiguous. The CDR3 sequence is 17 residues long. The V gene's germline CDR1 is MDHEN and CDR2 SYDVKM. V was trimmed by 6 bases and J by 8 bases, leaving 28 bases between them. The CDR3 here is CASSSPGQTSLTGGYTF. In nucleotides, the CDR3 is TGTGCCAGCAGCTCCCCGGGCCAAACTTCCCTCACCGGGGGCTACACCTTC.

The V and J genes are TRBV30 and TRBJ1-2; tentatively, D is TRBD1 (5 bases). CDR1 and CDR2 (germline): GTSNPN, SVGIG (reference sequence). The germline V and J ends were trimmed by 4 bases and 8 bases, with 14 bases remaining between them. The CDR3 has 12 amino acids. The CDR3: CAWTSREGGYTF. The CDR3 DNA is TGTGCCTGGACCTCCAGGGAGGGCGGCTACACCTTC. The whole variable domain, filled in from reference TRBV30 and TRBJ1-2, reads SQTIHQWPATLVQPVGSPLSLECTVEGTSNPNLYWYRQAAGRGLQLLFYSVGIGQISSEVPQNLSASRPQDRQFILSSKKLLLSDSGFYLCAWTSREGGYTFGSGTRLTVV.

Only a few counts were recorded for this clone. Because the CDR3 is missing its conserved closing phenylalanine or tryptophan, this is likely a read error. It is unclear where the CDR3 begins or ends on the DNA, so no DNA is shown, and the CDR3 is as TCRdb lists it. V and J are TRBV28 and TRBJ1-2; the table's D call, TRBD1, was not checked against the DNA. Ends included, the CDR3 has 12 residues. Per the germline V gene, CDR1 is MDHEN and CDR2 is SYDVKM. This CDR3 reads CASSDVNRDRTL.

The V call is TRBV18, the J call TRBJ2-2, with TRBD1 identical over 8 bases. V gave up 8 bases and J gave up 4 bases; unmatched junction bases: 15. Germline CDR1 reads KGHSH; CDR2 reads LQKENI. The CDR3 runs 17 residues. CDR3 sequence (DNA): TGTGCCAGCGCAATCCAACAGGGGGAATTGAGCACCGGGGAGCTGTTTTTT. This codes for CASAIQQGELSTGELFF.

The chain couples TRBV6-6 to TRBJ2-7; D is unresolved. Germline V gene data show CDR1 as MNHNY and CDR2 as SVGAGI (reference sequence). V gave up 6 bases and J gave up 3 bases, with 12 bases separating them. The CDR3 has 13 amino acids. The CDR3 protein is CASRPQEGYEQYV. CDR3 bases: TGTGCCAGCAGGCCTCAGGAAGGCTACGAGCAGTACGTC.

This clone was counted a few times. The CDR3 spells CASSFRPQPTNEKLFF. Here the CDR3 DNA reads TGTGCCAGCAGCTTTAGACCACAACCAACTAATGAAAAACTGTTTTTT. The chain has TRBV7-9 and TRBJ1-4; D remains unclear. There are 16 residues in the CDR3. Trimming left V 3 bases short and J 0 bases short, with 11 bases between. CDR1 is SEHNR, CDR2 FQNEAQ, per germline (reference sequence).

This rearrangement joins TRBV18 to TRBJ1-1; unclear D gene. V shed 3 bases and J shed 11 bases, with 13 bases lying between them. This CDR3 has 12 residues. CDR1 is KGHSH and CDR2 is LQKENI in the germline V gene. The CDR3 sequence is CASSPRNAGAFF. In nucleotides, the CDR3 is TGTGCCAGCTCACCCAGGAACGCGGGGGCTTTCTTT.

The rearrangement joins TRBV30 to TRBJ1-6; the D gene is possibly TRBD1 (6 bases). The CDR3 loop spans 14 amino acids. The germline CDR1 and CDR2 sequences are GTSNPN and SVGIG (reference sequence). Between the trimmed V and J ends, which lost 5 bases and 7 bases, there was a span of 15 bases. DNA for the CDR3: TGTGCCTGGGCAAGAGGGGGTGGGAATTCACCCCTCCACTTT. As protein: CAWARGGGNSPLHF.

The chain links TRBV9 to TRBJ2-3, with D hard to call. The length of the CDR3 is 18 residues. Deletions cut 0 bases from V and 8 bases from J, with 25 bases between. Germline loops: CDR1 SGDLS, CDR2 YYNGEE. CDR3 nucleotides: TGTGCCAGCAGCGTAGCTACCCCAGACGCTGCGCTCCCCCTTACGCAGTATTTT. This encodes CASSVATPDAALPLTQYF.

The chain carries TRBV2 and TRBJ1-2; 8 positions match TRBD1. The CDR3 totals 14 residues. After removal of 4 bases from V and 4 bases from J, the junction contained 5 bases not matched to a gene. CDR1 and CDR2 from the germline V gene are SNHLY and FYNNEI. This chain's CDR3 is CASSGNRGGYGYTF. CDR3 DNA sequence: TGTGCCAGCAGTGGTAACAGGGGGGGCTATGGCTACACCTTC.

The rearrangement links TRBV6-5 to TRBJ1-6, with TRBD1 as a possible D gene (6 bases). The germline CDR1 and CDR2 sequences are MNHEY and SVGAGI. The CDR3 contains 16 residues. Between the trimmed V and J ends, which lost 2 bases and 8 bases, there was a span of 16 bases. CDR3 bases: TGTGCCAGCAGTTACCTTACAGGGTCGATGGATTCACCCCTCCACTTT. It is translated as CASSYLTGSMDSPLHF.

The gene calls are TRBV5-1 and TRBJ2-3; D may correspond to TRBD1 or TRBD2 (5 bases each). V gave up 0 bases and J gave up 1 base, with 6 bases separating them. There are 14 residues in the CDR3. Per germline, CDR1 SGHRS and CDR2 YFSETQ. The CDR3 region has the DNA TGCGCCAGCAGCTTGGGGGACGGCACAGATACGCAGTATTTT. Amino acid sequence: CASSLGDGTDTQYF.

J is TRBJ2-5 and V is TRBV2, with TRBD1 matching 7 bases. The V segment lost 6 bases and the J segment 5 bases; nucleotides outside the gene matches: 9. The CDR3 contains 14 residues. The germline CDR1 and CDR2 sequences are SNHLY and FYNNEI. The CDR3 DNA is TGTGCCAGCAGACTCGACAGGGAGAGGGAGACCCAGTACTTC. It encodes CASRLDRERETQYF. Looking up the rest from reference TRBV2 and TRBJ2-5 gives the full variable domain: EPEVTQTPSHQVTQMGQEVILRCVPISNHLYFYWYRQILGQKVEFLVSFYNNEISEKSEIFDDQFSVERPDGSNFTLKIRSTKLEDSAMYFCASRLDRERETQYFGPGTRLLVL.

The chain joins TRBV30 to TRBJ1-4, with TRBD1 identical over 8 bases. With V trimmed by 3 bases and J by 8 bases, 8 bases remained unmatched. The CDR3 length is 14 residues. Germline V gene lookup returns CDR1 GTSNPN and CDR2 SVGIG (reference sequence). In nucleotides, the CDR3 is TGTGCCTGGAGCCCCCAGGGGGCGAGGGAAAAACTGTTTTTT. Its translation: CAWSPQGAREKLFF.

The J gene is TRBJ1-1, the V gene TRBV2; D is unclear. CDR1 and CDR2 (germline): SNHLY, FYNNEI. V lost 1 base to trimming and J lost 7 bases, with 10 bases between them. This CDR3 spans 13 amino acids. CDR3 sequence reads: CASSEVGIYEAFF. In DNA form, the CDR3 reads TGTGCCAGCAGTGAAGTGGGCATATATGAAGCTTTCTTT.

This clone was seen just once. The chain uses TRBV6-2 or TRBV6-3 and TRBJ2-5, with D unresolved. Germline lookup yields CDR1 MNHEY and CDR2 SVGEGT. Deletions cut 5 bases from V and 1 base from J, with 5 bases between. The CDR3 spans 12 residues. CDR3 sequence (DNA): TGTGCCAGCAGTACCTCCCAAGAGACCCAGTACTTC. This codes for CASSTSQETQYF.

This chain links TRBV18 with TRBJ2-7, with 13 bases lining up with TRBD2. V lost 3 bases, J lost 2 bases, and 1 base stayed unmatched. Germline V gene sequence: CDR1 KGHSH, CDR2 LQKENI. CDR3 size: 15 residues. CDR3 sequence reads: CASSPGLAGPYEQYV. The CDR3 DNA is TGTGCCAGCTCACCGGGACTAGCGGGGCCCTACGAGCAGTACGTC.

This clone was seen a few times. The chain has TRBV19 and TRBJ1-5; TRBD1 matches 8 bases. Germline CDR1 LNHDA, CDR2 SQIVND (reference sequence). The CDR3 consists of 17 residues. Trimming removed 7 bases from V and 0 bases from J; junction bases left unmatched: 11. CDR3 protein: CASTRTGYRVSNQPQHF. Written as DNA, the CDR3 is TGTGCCAGTACAAGGACAGGGTATAGAGTTAGCAATCAGCCCCAGCATTTT.

This chain uses TRBV7-2 with TRBJ2-2; D may be TRBD1 or TRBD2 (5 bases each). The CDR3 sequence is 13 residues long. V shed 4 bases and J shed 7 bases, with 10 bases lying between them. CDR1 is SGHTA, CDR2 FQGNSA, per germline. The CDR3 protein is CASSSLDSGELFF. Written as DNA, the CDR3 is TGTGCCAGCAGCTCACTAGACAGCGGGGAGCTGTTTTTT.

This chain connects TRBV30 to TRBJ1-3, with no clear D. V lost 0 bases, J lost 4 bases, and 4 bases lay in between. This CDR3 comprises 12 residues. Germline CDR1 is GTSNPN and CDR2 is SVGIG (reference sequence). The CDR3 DNA is TGTGCCTGGAGTGTTGTGGGAAACACCATATATTTT. Residues: CAWSVVGNTIYF.